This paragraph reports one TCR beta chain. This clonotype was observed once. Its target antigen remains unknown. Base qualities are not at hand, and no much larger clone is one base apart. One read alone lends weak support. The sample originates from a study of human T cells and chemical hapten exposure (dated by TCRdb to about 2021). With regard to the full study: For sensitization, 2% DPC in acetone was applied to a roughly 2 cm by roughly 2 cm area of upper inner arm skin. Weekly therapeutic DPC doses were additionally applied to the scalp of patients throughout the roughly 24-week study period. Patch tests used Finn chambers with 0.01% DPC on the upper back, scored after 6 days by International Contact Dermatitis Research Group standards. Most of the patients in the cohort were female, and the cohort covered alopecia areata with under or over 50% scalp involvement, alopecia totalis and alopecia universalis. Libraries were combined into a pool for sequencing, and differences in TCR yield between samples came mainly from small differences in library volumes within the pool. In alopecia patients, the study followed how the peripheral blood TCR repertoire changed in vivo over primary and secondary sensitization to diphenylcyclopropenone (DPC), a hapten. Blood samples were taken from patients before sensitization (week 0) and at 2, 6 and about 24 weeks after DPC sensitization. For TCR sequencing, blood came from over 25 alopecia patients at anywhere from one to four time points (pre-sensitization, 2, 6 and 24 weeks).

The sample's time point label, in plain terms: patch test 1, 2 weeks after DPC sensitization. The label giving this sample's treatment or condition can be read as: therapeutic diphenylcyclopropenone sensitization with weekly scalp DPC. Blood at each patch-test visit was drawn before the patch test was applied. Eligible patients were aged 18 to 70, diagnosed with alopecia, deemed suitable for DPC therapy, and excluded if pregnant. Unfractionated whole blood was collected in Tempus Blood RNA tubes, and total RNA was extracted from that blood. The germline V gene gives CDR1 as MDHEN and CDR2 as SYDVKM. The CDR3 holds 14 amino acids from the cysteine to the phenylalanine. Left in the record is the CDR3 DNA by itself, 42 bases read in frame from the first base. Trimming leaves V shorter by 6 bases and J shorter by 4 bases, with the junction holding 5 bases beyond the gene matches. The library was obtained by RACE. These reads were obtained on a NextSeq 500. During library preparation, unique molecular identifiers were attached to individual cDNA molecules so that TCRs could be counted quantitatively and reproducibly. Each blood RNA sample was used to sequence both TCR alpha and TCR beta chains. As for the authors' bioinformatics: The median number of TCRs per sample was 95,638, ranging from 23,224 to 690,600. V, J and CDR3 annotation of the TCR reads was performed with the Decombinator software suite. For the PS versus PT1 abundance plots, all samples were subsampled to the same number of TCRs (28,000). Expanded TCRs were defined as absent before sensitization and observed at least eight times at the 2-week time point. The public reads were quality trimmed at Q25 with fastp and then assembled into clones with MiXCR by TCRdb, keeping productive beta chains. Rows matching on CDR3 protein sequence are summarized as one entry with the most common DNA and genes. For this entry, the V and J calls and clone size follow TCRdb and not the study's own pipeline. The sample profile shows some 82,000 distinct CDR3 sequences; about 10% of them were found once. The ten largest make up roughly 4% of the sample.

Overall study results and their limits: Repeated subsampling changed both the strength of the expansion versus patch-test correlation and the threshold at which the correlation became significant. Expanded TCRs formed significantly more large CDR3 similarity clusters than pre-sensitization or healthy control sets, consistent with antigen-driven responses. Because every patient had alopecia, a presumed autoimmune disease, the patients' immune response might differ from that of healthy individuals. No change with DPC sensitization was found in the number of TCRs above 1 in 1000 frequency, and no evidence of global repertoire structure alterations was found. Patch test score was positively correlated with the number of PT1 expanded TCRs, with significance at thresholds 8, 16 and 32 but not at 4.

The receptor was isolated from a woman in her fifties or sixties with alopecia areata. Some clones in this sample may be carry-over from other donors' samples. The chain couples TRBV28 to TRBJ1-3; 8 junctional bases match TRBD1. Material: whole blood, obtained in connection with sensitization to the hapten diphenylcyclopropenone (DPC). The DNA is TGTGCCAGCAGGACAGGGGTTTCGGGAAACACCATATATTTT. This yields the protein CASRTGVSGNTIYF.